The 5 T cell receptor beta chains listed next were all sequenced from one sample in a study of type 1 and type 2 diabetes patients. Genomic DNA was the PCR template. A primer set of 30 forward and 13 reverse primers amplified the CDR3. TCRdb used MiXCR to reprocess the multiplex PCR reads, holding one entry per CDR3 protein. The sample records fewer than 350,000 distinct CDR3 sequences, roughly 44% being singletons. Sequencing was done on a sample of peripheral blood mononuclear cells (PBMCs). Every receptor here comes from a man aged 18 to 29 with type 2 diabetes.

This clonotype was picked up a small number of times. V usage is TRBV2 and J usage is TRBJ2-3; 7 bases align to TRBD2. V lost 5 bases to trimming and J lost 2 bases; unmatched junction nucleotides: 4. Germline V gene lookup returns CDR1 SNHLY and CDR2 FYNNEI. The CDR3 covers 14 residues. The CDR3 sequence: CASSKTSSTDTQYF. The CDR3 DNA is TGTGCCAGCAGTAAGACTAGCTCCACAGATACGCAGTATTTT.

The chain couples TRBV15 to TRBJ2-3; the match to TRBD1 covers 7 bases. The germline CDR1 and CDR2 sequences are LNHNV and YYDKDF (reference sequence). The CDR3 extends over 15 amino acids. V shed 5 bases, J shed 2 bases, and the junction held 7 bases outside the gene matches. CDR3 nucleotides: TGTGCCACCAGCCACCCTGGACAGGCCACAGATACGCAGTATTTT. Translated: CATSHPGQATDTQYF.

This rearrangement joins TRBV6-5 to TRBJ2-5; weak D call: TRBD2 (6 bases). The CDR3 is 14 residues long. V lost 5 bases to trimming and J lost 9 bases, with 19 bases between them. Per germline, CDR1 MNHEY and CDR2 SVGAGI. CDR3 coding DNA: TGTGCCAGCAGTGAATGGAGGGTCGGTGGTCCCCAGTACTTC. It yields the protein CASSEWRVGGPQYF.

J is TRBJ1-1 and V is TRBV19, with D possibly matching TRBD1 (5 bases). V lost 0 bases and J lost 1, with 15 bases in between. This CDR3 comprises 17 residues. Germline values: CDR1 LNHDA, CDR2 SQIVND (reference sequence). CDR3 nucleotide sequence: TGTGCCAGTAGTATAGATGGGGCTTCAATAGGGAACACTGAAGCTTTCTTT. Amino acids: CASSIDGASIGNTEAFF.

The chain joins TRBV7-8 to TRBJ1-2; no clear D gene. Germline V lookup: CDR1 SGHVS, CDR2 FQNEAQ. The V end was cut by 0 bases, the J end by 3 bases, with 8 bases between. This CDR3 comprises 14 residues. The DNA for the CDR3 is TGTGCCAGCAGCTTAGCGGAGGAGTACTATGGCTACACCTTC. It specifies CASSLAEEYYGYTF.